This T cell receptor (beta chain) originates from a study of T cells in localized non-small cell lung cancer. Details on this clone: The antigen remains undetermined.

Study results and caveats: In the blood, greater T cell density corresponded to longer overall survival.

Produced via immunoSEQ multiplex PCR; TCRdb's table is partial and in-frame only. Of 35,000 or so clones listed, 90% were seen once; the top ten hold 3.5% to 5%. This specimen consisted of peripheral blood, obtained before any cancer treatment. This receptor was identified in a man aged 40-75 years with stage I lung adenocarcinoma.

The CDR3 nucleotides read TGTGCCTGGAGTACCCCGACAGGGGGGGCTGAAAAACTGTTTTTT. It yields the protein CAWSTPTGGAEKLFF. The rearrangement uses TRBV30 and TRBJ1-4, with 9 bases matching TRBD1. The CDR3 spans 15 residues. The J segment lost 7 bases and the V segment lost 2 bases, leaving 8 bases of the junction unmatched. Germline V CDR1 and CDR2: GTSNPN, SVGIG (reference sequence). Supplemented by reference TRBV30 and TRBJ1-4, the full variable domain reads SQTIHQWPATLVQPVGSPLSLECTVEGTSNPNLYWYRQAAGRGLQLLFYSVGIGQISSEVPQNLSASRPQDRQFILSSKKLLLSDSGFYLCAWSTPTGGAEKLFFGSGTQLSVL.